The 9 T cell receptor beta chains below were found in one sample sequenced in a study of cytomegalovirus exposure and HLA in healthy donors. Vbeta (60) and Jbeta (13) primers were used in the PCR. Libraries were prepared by immunoSEQ multiplex PCR; TCRdb keeps only in-frame clonotypes and omits some of them. The sample holds 200,000 to 300,000 clones, 78% seen once. What was sequenced was PBMCs. These receptors were obtained from a boy younger than 18 in good health and CMV-seronegative.

Ten or more counts support this clone. V is TRBV6-1 and J is TRBJ1-4, with TRBD1 as a possible D gene (6 bases). Germline loops: CDR1 MNHNS, CDR2 SASEGT. This CDR3 has 15 residues. V dropped 0 bases and J dropped 7 bases, with 12 bases sitting between them. The CDR3 bases are TGTGCCAGCAGTGAAGCCTGGCAGGGGAGTGAAAAACTGTTTTTT. The encoded protein is CASSEAWQGSEKLFF.

V is TRBV7-2 and J is TRBJ2-5; 9 bases are a match to TRBD1. The J call may be wrong; the DNA end is better matched by TRBJ2-7. The CDR3 loop spans 14 amino acids. Germline assignment: CDR1 SGHTA and CDR2 FQGNSA. CDR3 DNA sequence: TGTGCCAGCAGGCCTTTGGACAGGGGCTACGAGCAGTACTTC. Amino acids: CASRPLDRGYEQYF.

The CDR3, as DNA: TGTGCCAGCAGTGAATTAACAGGTCGGGGGGGAATGGCTTTCTTT. Translating gives CASSELTGRGGMAFF. This chain joins TRBV2 and TRBJ1-1; a weak D match, TRBD1 (5 bases). From germline, CDR1 is SNHLY and CDR2 FYNNEI. V was pared by 2 bases and J by 11 bases, with 21 bases between. The CDR3 runs 15 residues.

The rearrangement links TRBV30 to TRBJ1-5; D is unclear. The CDR3 has 12 amino acids. V was shortened by 0 bases and J by 5 bases, with 5 bases between the two germline ends. Germline CDR1 reads GTSNPN; CDR2 reads SVGIG (reference sequence). The CDR3 loop is CAWSVGYQPQHF. For the CDR3, the DNA is TGTGCCTGGAGTGTCGGGTATCAGCCCCAGCATTTT.

This chain uses TRBV7-3 with TRBJ1-1; D is perhaps TRBD1 (5 bases). The germline V and J ends were trimmed by 2 bases and 0 bases, with 16 bases remaining between them. The CDR3 totals 17 residues. Per germline, CDR1 SGHTA and CDR2 FQGTGA. Here the CDR3 reads CASSLGPSRVLNTEAFF. DNA for the CDR3: TGTGCCAGCAGCTTAGGACCAAGCAGGGTCCTGAACACTGAAGCTTTCTTT.

The sample holds one count of this clone. The genes are TRBV30 and TRBJ1-2; 8 bases are a match to TRBD1. J was trimmed by 5 bases and V by 4 bases; bases with no gene match: 6. The CDR3 extends over 13 amino acids. CDR1 is GTSNPN and CDR2 is SVGIG in the germline V gene (reference sequence). CDR3 sequence: CAWTRDRTYGYTF. Written as DNA, the CDR3 is TGTGCCTGGACCAGGGACAGGACTTATGGCTACACCTTC. Variable domain in full (rest from reference TRBV30 and TRBJ1-2): SQTIHQWPATLVQPVGSPLSLECTVEGTSNPNLYWYRQAAGRGLQLLFYSVGIGQISSEVPQNLSASRPQDRQFILSSKKLLLSDSGFYLCAWTRDRTYGYTFGSGTRLTVV.

This clone was seen a handful of times. V usage is TRBV19 and J usage is TRBJ2-3, with D possibly matching TRBD2 (6 bases). This CDR3 comprises 17 residues. Germline values: CDR1 LNHDA, CDR2 SQIVND (reference sequence). Deletions cut 3 bases from V and 0 bases from J, with 16 bases between. DNA of the CDR3: TGTGCCAGTAGTATGGGGTGGACCGGGACTAGCACAGATACGCAGTATTTT. Amino acids: CASSMGWTGTSTDTQYF.

The gene calls are TRBV5-4 and TRBJ2-3, with 11 bases aligning to TRBD2. Germline V gene lookup returns CDR1 SGHNT and CDR2 YYREEE (reference sequence). J gave up 1 base and V 4 bases, and 5 bases lay outside the gene matches. CDR3 length: 16 residues. CDR3 DNA sequence: TGTGCCAGCAGCCAGCTAGCGGGAGGCGGCACAGATACGCAGTATTTT. It translates to CASSQLAGGGTDTQYF.

The chain links TRBV15 to TRBJ2-7; a possible D gene is TRBD1 (6 bases). Germline values: CDR1 LNHNV, CDR2 YYDKDF (reference sequence). This CDR3 is built from 14 residues. With 6 bases removed from V and 0 bases from J, the gap between germline ends came to 12 bases. CDR3 residues: CATSLTGLSYEQYF. As DNA, the CDR3 is TGTGCCACCAGTTTGACAGGACTCTCCTACGAGCAGTACTTC.